This T cell receptor (beta chain) was captured in a study of long-term antiretroviral therapy in people with HIV. General study findings and limits: Control repertoires displayed wider CDR3 length ranges than the HIV repertoires. All blood samples came from the years 2004 to 2017, possibly under older ART regimens.

A word on this clone: Its matching antigen is unknown.

They ran version v3.0 of the immunoSEQ assay at survey level. Profiling relied on immunoSEQ multiplex PCR, and the TCRdb table lists in-frame clones only, not all of them. The sample records approximately 15,000 clones, 88% being singletons. Every donor had one or more pre-ART and two or more post-ART PBMC samples. Participants living with HIV all received treatment in the United States. Material: unsorted PBMCs, obtained 6.9 years after starting antiretroviral therapy. The TCR comes from a man aged 45-65 years with HIV.

CDR3 coding DNA: TGTGCCAGCAGCGTAGCAGGGAACACCGGGGAGCTGTTTTTT. Translated, it gives CASSVAGNTGELFF. This sequence joins TRBV9 and TRBJ2-2; no clear D. Germline V gives CDR1 SGDLS, CDR2 YYNGEE. Trimming left V 0 bases short and J 1 base short, with 4 bases between. The CDR3 has 14 amino acids.